This TCR beta chain was captured in a study of PD-1 blockade in classical Hodgkin lymphoma. General study points: By C4D1 there was a significant rise in CD4+ TCR diversity but not in CD8+ TCR diversity. Those achieving complete response showed baseline diversity like newly diagnosed patients. When set against healthy donors, newly diagnosed patients were reported to show lower baseline TCR diversity.

This table comes from immunoSEQ multiplex PCR, and its TCRdb copy is limited to in-frame clones, with some not included. Found here are about 61,000 clones, around 90% of them singletons; the top ten hold around 8.1%. V lost 4 bases and J lost 6, with 9 bases in between. The CDR3 spans 13 residues. Germline V gene lookup returns CDR1 MNHNY and CDR2 SVGAGI (reference sequence). Regarding time point: cycle 4 day 1 (C4D1), after five to seven weeks of nivolumab. There was relapse after autologous stem cell transplantation in every patient, and there was variation in brentuximab vedotin exposure. Details on this clone: Its antigen is as yet unknown.

This clonotype was obtained from a human donor with classical Hodgkin lymphoma. Sample: peripheral blood mononuclear cells (PBMCs), taken before the fourth cycle of nivolumab. This chain links TRBV6-6 with TRBJ2-2, with D hard to call. For the CDR3, the DNA is TGTGCCAGCAGTTCCCTGGGGTCCGGGGAGCTGTTTTTT. Its protein product is CASSSLGSGELFF.